These 31 T cell receptor beta chains share one sample of origin, sequenced in a study of identifying expanded T cells in peripheral blood. This table comes from immunoSEQ multiplex PCR, and its TCRdb copy is limited to in-frame clones, with some not included. This sample has 84,000 or so clones, with around 91% found just once. Input material: blood. The receptors stem from a person aged 18 to 75 in good health.

V gene TRBV5-4 combines with J gene TRBJ1-2; 7 bases line up with TRBD1. The CDR3 has 15 amino acids. After removal of 2 bases from V and 6 bases from J, the junction contained 10 bases not matched to a gene. Germline V gene sequence: CDR1 SGHNT, CDR2 YYREEE (reference sequence). The DNA for the CDR3 is TGTGCCAGCAGCTTTGGCCGAGACAGGGTGGATGGCTACACCTTC. Its protein product is CASSFGRDRVDGYTF.

The CDR3 DNA is TGTGCCAGCAGTTACGGTCACAGGGGGGGTGGGTCACCCCTCCACTTT. This codes for CASSYGHRGGGSPLHF. The V gene is TRBV6-6, the J gene TRBJ1-6, with 8 bases fitting TRBD1. The germline gives CDR1 MNHNY, CDR2 SVGAGI (reference sequence). V lost 2 bases, J lost 10 bases, and 10 bases stayed unmatched. This CDR3 spans 16 amino acids.

This clone has a single count. The chain joins TRBV19 to TRBJ1-2, with 8 nucleotides matching TRBD1. V shed 5 bases and J 7 bases; nucleotides not matched to a gene: 15. Per germline, CDR1 LNHDA and CDR2 SQIVND (reference sequence). This CDR3 contains 16 residues. CDR3 coding DNA: TGTGCCAGTAGTCTCGGACAGGGTACAAGCTCGCGTGGCTACACCTTC. Translated, it gives CASSLGQGTSSRGYTF.

The V gene is TRBV6-5, the J gene TRBJ1-1; D is unresolved. Trimming shortened V by 2 bases and J by 4 bases, and 11 bases separated the two germline ends. Looked up from germline, CDR1 is MNHEY and CDR2 is SVGAGI. This CDR3 is built from 14 residues. CDR3: CASSYRDPGTEAFF. The CDR3 region has the DNA TGTGCCAGCAGTTACAGAGACCCCGGCACTGAAGCTTTCTTT.

V usage is TRBV6-5 and J usage is TRBJ2-7, with 7 bases fitting TRBD1. This CDR3 spans 13 amino acids. V was clipped by 6 bases and J by 4 bases; unmatched bases: 6. Germline V lookup: CDR1 MNHEY, CDR2 SVGAGI. The CDR3 DNA sequence: TGTGCCAGCAGCGGACAGGTCGAATACGAGCAGTACTTC. Translated, it gives CASSGQVEYEQYF.

The chain combines TRBV6-1 with TRBJ2-3, with D perhaps matching TRBD1 or TRBD2 (5 bases each). Between the trimmed V and J ends, which lost 4 bases and 6 bases, there was a span of 8 bases. Germline V CDR1 and CDR2: MNHNS, SASEGT. CDR3 length: 12 amino acids. CDR3 DNA: TGTGCCAGCAGTGTGGGGGAGGATACGCAGTATTTT. This sequence encodes CASSVGEDTQYF.

The count of this clone is one. V usage is TRBV18 and J usage is TRBJ1-4; possibly TRBD1 for D (6 bases). Germline loops: CDR1 KGHSH, CDR2 LQKENI. V lost 0 bases, J lost 6 bases, and 11 bases lay in between. This CDR3 comprises 15 residues. The DNA for the CDR3 is TGTGCCAGCTCACCACCGACAGGAGGGTATGAAAAACTGTTTTTT. Its translation: CASSPPTGGYEKLFF.

This chain uses TRBV28 with TRBJ2-1; 7 bases fit TRBD1. Germline V gene data show CDR1 as MDHEN and CDR2 as SYDVKM. The CDR3 consists of 15 residues. J was trimmed by 5 bases and V by 3 bases; bases with no gene match: 7. Here the CDR3 DNA reads TGTGCCAGCAGTTTCGCGGACAGGTTTAACAATGAGCAGTTCTTC. Translation: CASSFADRFNNEQFF. The complete variable domain, with remaining parts taken from reference TRBV28 and TRBJ2-1, reads DVKVTQSSRYLVKRTGEKVFLECVQDMDHENMFWYRQDPGLGLRLIYFSYDVKMKEKGDIPEGYSVSREKKERFSLILESASTNQTSMYLCASSFADRFNNEQFFGPGTRLTVL.

This sequence joins TRBV19 and TRBJ2-5; 10 nucleotides align to TRBD2. Germline V gene sequence: CDR1 LNHDA, CDR2 SQIVND (reference sequence). With 3 bases clipped from V and 6 bases from J, the junction kept 4 bases outside the gene matches. The CDR3 is 14 residues long. CDR3 bases: TGTGCCAGTAGTATCAGCGGGGGGGAAAAGACCCAGTACTTC. Encoded protein: CASSISGGEKTQYF.

The chain links TRBV10-1 to TRBJ1-1, with TRBD1 as a possible D gene (5 bases). Germline V gives CDR1 WNHNN, CDR2 SYGVQD (reference sequence). V was cut by 8 bases and J by 3 bases, with 13 bases left in between. The CDR3 is 13 residues long. In nucleotides, the CDR3 is TGCGCCAGCTCTCCGGGGGTCTACACTGAAGCTTTCTTT. Amino acid sequence: CASSPGVYTEAFF.

The rearrangement joins TRBV5-4 to TRBJ2-7; possible D gene TRBD2, 5 bases. V gave up 2 bases and J gave up 5 bases, with 11 bases separating them. The germline V gene encodes CDR1 SGHNT and CDR2 YYREEE (reference sequence). There are 13 residues in the CDR3. CDR3 coding DNA: TGTGCCAGCAGCTTTCGAGGGCTCCACGAGCAGTACTTC. Encoded protein: CASSFRGLHEQYF.

CDR3 nucleotides: TGCGCCAGCAGCCAAGGGCAGGGGGCGGTCAATGAGCAGTTCTTC. This codes for CASSQGQGAVNEQFF. The V and J genes are TRBV4-1 and TRBJ2-1, with TRBD1 matching 8 bases. This CDR3 is 15 amino acids long. The V gene end was trimmed by 1 base and the J gene end by 6 bases; junction bases not matched to a gene: 5. CDR1 MGHRA and CDR2 YSYEKL come from the germline V gene.

The chain has TRBV5-1 and TRBJ2-5; D is unclear. This CDR3 has 16 residues. Germline V gene sequence: CDR1 SGHRS, CDR2 YFSETQ. V gave up 4 bases and J gave up 3 bases, with 19 bases separating them. CDR3 protein: CASSRTSLGGKETQYF. In DNA, the CDR3 is TGCGCCAGCAGCCGAACCTCGCTCGGTGGGAAAGAGACCCAGTACTTC. The full variable domain, completed using reference TRBV5-1 and TRBJ2-5, is KAGVTQTPRYLIKTRGQQVTLSCSPISGHRSVSWYQQTPGQGLQFLFEYFSETQRNKGNFPGRFSGRQFSNSRSEMNVSTLELGDSALYLCASSRTSLGGKETQYFGPGTRLLVL.

The rearrangement joins TRBV30 to TRBJ1-2; D is perhaps TRBD1 (6 bases). Trimming removed 1 base from V and 3 bases from J, with 15 bases in between. This CDR3 spans 15 amino acids. CDR1 is GTSNPN and CDR2 is SVGIG in the germline V gene (reference sequence). The CDR3 is CAWSGGGLKDYGYTF. In DNA form, the CDR3 reads TGTGCCTGGAGTGGAGGGGGTTTGAAGGACTATGGCTACACCTTC.

The rearrangement links TRBV6-5 to TRBJ1-3; tentative D call: TRBD1 (5 bases). Looked up from germline, CDR1 is MNHEY and CDR2 is SVGAGI. CDR3 length equals 15 residues. V gave up 6 bases and J gave up 0 bases, with 12 bases separating them. The CDR3, as DNA: TGTGCCAGCAGCCGCAGACAGCTCTCTGGAAACACCATATATTTT. Amino acid sequence: CASSRRQLSGNTIYF.

This clone was observed a handful of times. V gene TRBV5-5 combines with J gene TRBJ1-2; D not resolved. Trimming removed 1 base at V and 5 bases at J, with 15 bases between. The CDR3 is 15 residues long. Germline V gives CDR1 SGHKS, CDR2 YYEKEE (reference sequence). DNA of the CDR3: TGTGCCAGCAGCTTGAGTAGTCGCCAGATTTATGGCTACACCTTC. This encodes CASSLSSRQIYGYTF.

CDR3: CSAGTPWEQYF. In DNA form, the CDR3 reads TGCAGTGCTGGGACTCCTTGGGAGCAGTACTTC. The J gene is TRBJ2-5, the V gene TRBV20-1; D perhaps matches TRBD2 (6 bases). CDR1 is DFQATT and CDR2 is SNEGSKA in the germline V gene (reference sequence). The V gene lost 5 bases and the J gene lost 11 bases, with 15 bases spanning the gap. This CDR3 has 11 amino acids.

This chain connects TRBV5-5 to TRBJ2-7; no reliable D call. This CDR3 spans 11 amino acids. The V gene's germline CDR1 is SGHKS and CDR2 YYEKEE (reference sequence). Between the trimmed V and J ends, which lost 0 bases and 5 bases, there was a span of 3 bases. This CDR3 is CASSLDHEQYF. CDR3 nucleotide sequence: TGTGCCAGCAGCTTGGATCACGAGCAGTACTTC.

The chain has TRBV9 and TRBJ2-7, with D possibly called TRBD1 or TRBD2 (5 bases each). Trimming stripped 3 bases from V and 0 bases from J, with 10 bases between. The germline gives CDR1 SGDLS, CDR2 YYNGEE. The CDR3 consists of 14 residues. The CDR3 sequence: CASSAWDLSYEQYF. In DNA, the CDR3 is TGTGCCAGCAGCGCGTGGGACCTCTCCTACGAGCAGTACTTC. Variable domain in full (rest from reference TRBV9 and TRBJ2-7): DSGVTQTPKHLITATGQRVTLRCSPRSGDLSVYWYQQSLDQGLQFLIQYYNGEERAKGNILERFSAQQFPDLHSELNLSSLELGDSALYFCASSAWDLSYEQYFGPGTRLTVT.

This clone appeared a few times. The J gene is TRBJ1-6, the V gene TRBV4-1; D ambiguous. The CDR3 runs 12 residues. V was clipped by 2 bases and J by 7 bases, with 3 bases between them. In germline, CDR1 is MGHRA, CDR2 YSYEKL. The CDR3 loop reads CASSQQNSPLHF. The CDR3 DNA reads as TGCGCCAGCAGCCAACAAAATTCACCCCTCCACTTT.

The chain recombines TRBV4-3 with TRBJ1-4, with TRBD1 matching over 8 bases. V lost 0 bases to trimming and J lost 3 bases; unmatched junction nucleotides: 3. CDR3 length: 16 amino acids. The germline V gene encodes CDR1 LGHNA and CDR2 YSLEER. CDR3 DNA sequence: TGCGCCAGCAGCCAAGATCAGGGGGCACCTAATGAAAAACTGTTTTTT. As protein: CASSQDQGAPNEKLFF.

By share, this clone counts as medium-sized. The V call is TRBV7-2, the J call TRBJ1-5, with 8 bases lining up with TRBD1. Germline trimming cut 5 bases from V and 6 bases from J; bases unmatched to any gene: 12. This CDR3 contains 16 residues. Per the germline V gene, CDR1 is SGHTA and CDR2 is FQGNSA. Here the CDR3 reads CASSLPGTGGSQPQHF. The CDR3 nucleotides read TGTGCCAGCAGCCTCCCCGGGACAGGAGGAAGTCAGCCCCAGCATTTT. The full variable domain, rest sourced from reference TRBV7-2 and TRBJ1-5, is GAGVSQSPSNKVTEKGKDVELRCDPISGHTALYWYRQSLGQGLEFLIYFQGNSAPDKSGLPSDRFSAERTGGSVSTLTIQRTQQEDSAVYLCASSLPGTGGSQPQHFGDGTRLSIL.

This clone was seen once. The chain uses TRBV27 and TRBJ2-3; a possible D gene is TRBD1 (6 bases). The CDR3 length is 13 residues. The germline V gene has CDR1 MNHEY and CDR2 SMNVEV (reference sequence). V lost 6 bases to trimming and J lost 3 bases, with 10 bases between them. The CDR3 is CASRARGTDTQYF. The CDR3 bases are TGTGCCAGCAGAGCTAGGGGGACAGATACGCAGTATTTT.

This chain joins TRBV20-1 and TRBJ2-7; D is undetermined. The CDR3 length is 11 residues. Between the trimmed V and J ends, which lost 5 bases and 2 bases, there was a span of 7 bases. Germline values: CDR1 DFQATT, CDR2 SNEGSKA (reference sequence). The CDR3 sequence is CSAFITYEQYF. In nucleotides, the CDR3 is TGCAGTGCTTTTATTACCTACGAGCAGTACTTC.

The V and J genes are TRBV20-1 and TRBJ1-2; D unclear. Trimming removed 6 bases from V and 4 bases from J, with 9 bases in between. The CDR3 sequence is 11 residues long. CDR1 is DFQATT and CDR2 is SNEGSKA in the germline V gene (reference sequence). CDR3 nucleotides: TGCAGTGCCCGTCGAGGCTATGGCTACACCTTC. Its protein product is CSARRGYGYTF.

V and J are TRBV2 and TRBJ2-3; tentative D call: TRBD2 (7 bases). V lost 2 bases and J lost 3, with 12 bases in between. The CDR3 sequence is 15 residues long. The germline gives CDR1 SNHLY, CDR2 FYNNEI. The CDR3 reads CASSEPGGRTDTQYF. For the CDR3, the DNA is TGTGCCAGCAGTGAACCGGGGGGCCGGACAGATACGCAGTATTTT.

This chain uses TRBV5-1 with TRBJ2-1, with D uncertain. This CDR3 has 13 residues. The germline V gene has CDR1 SGHRS and CDR2 YFSETQ. Trimming shortened V by 2 bases and J by 12 bases, and 15 bases separated the two germline ends. CDR3 protein: CASSLTNPGGQFF. In DNA, the CDR3 is TGCGCCAGCAGCTTAACCAACCCAGGTGGGCAGTTCTTC.

The V call is TRBV6-6, the J call TRBJ2-5; the match to TRBD2 covers 8 bases. V lost 6 bases, J lost 5 bases, and 2 bases stayed unmatched. The CDR3 has 12 amino acids. In germline, CDR1 is MNHNY, CDR2 SVGAGI (reference sequence). CDR3 in DNA: TGTGCCAGCAGGGGCGGGAGGGAGACCCAGTACTTC. Amino acids: CASRGGRETQYF.

This clone showed up just once. The genes are TRBV5-1 and TRBJ2-1; the match to TRBD1 covers 9 bases. The CDR3 extends over 15 amino acids. V lost 3 bases to trimming and J lost 4 bases; unmatched junction nucleotides: 5. Germline CDR1 and CDR2: SGHRS and YFSETQ. CDR3 nucleotide sequence: TGCGCCAGCAGCTCTTCCGGGACAGGGTACAATGAGCAGTTCTTC. Translation: CASSSSGTGYNEQFF.

The CDR3 loop is CASSPSTGDKESSYNSPLHF. The CDR3 DNA reads TGTGCCAGCTCGCCATCCACCGGGGACAAAGAGAGCTCCTATAATTCACCCCTCCACTTT. This rearrangement joins TRBV18 to TRBJ1-6, with a weak D call TRBD1 (6 bases). V dropped 6 bases and J dropped 0 bases, with 24 bases sitting between them. This CDR3 has 20 amino acids. Germline CDR1 KGHSH, CDR2 LQKENI.

The genes are TRBV7-6 and TRBJ1-1, with 7 bases identical to TRBD1. The CDR3 runs to 15 residues. Germline lookup yields CDR1 SGHVS and CDR2 FNYEAQ. The J segment lost 2 bases and the V segment lost 4 bases, leaving 7 bases of the junction unmatched. The CDR3 DNA follows: TGTGCCAGCAGCTCGCGTCAGGGGGGAAACACTGAAGCTTTCTTT. This sequence encodes CASSSRQGGNTEAFF.